The entry that follows covers one TCR beta chain sequence. Researchers ran the PCR with 60 Vbeta and 13 Jbeta primers. The data were produced by immunoSEQ multiplex PCR, yet TCRdb's version contains in-frame clones alone and is incomplete. This table holds 85,000 to 110,000 clones, approximately 73% found once. The CDR3 loop spans 15 amino acids. J lost 4 bases, V lost 1 base, and 6 bases had no gene match. CDR1 is LGHNA, CDR2 YSLEER, per germline. This sample was taken from a study of cytomegalovirus exposure and HLA in healthy donors. Sequencing was carried out using PBMCs. This receptor was obtained from a woman aged 18-29 years in good health and CMV-seropositive. The rearrangement joins TRBV4-3 to TRBJ2-5; 7 bases align to TRBD2. CDR3 sequence: CASSQVSGIGETQYF. In DNA, the CDR3 is TGCGCCAGCAGCCAAGTAAGCGGGATTGGAGAGACCCAGTACTTC.